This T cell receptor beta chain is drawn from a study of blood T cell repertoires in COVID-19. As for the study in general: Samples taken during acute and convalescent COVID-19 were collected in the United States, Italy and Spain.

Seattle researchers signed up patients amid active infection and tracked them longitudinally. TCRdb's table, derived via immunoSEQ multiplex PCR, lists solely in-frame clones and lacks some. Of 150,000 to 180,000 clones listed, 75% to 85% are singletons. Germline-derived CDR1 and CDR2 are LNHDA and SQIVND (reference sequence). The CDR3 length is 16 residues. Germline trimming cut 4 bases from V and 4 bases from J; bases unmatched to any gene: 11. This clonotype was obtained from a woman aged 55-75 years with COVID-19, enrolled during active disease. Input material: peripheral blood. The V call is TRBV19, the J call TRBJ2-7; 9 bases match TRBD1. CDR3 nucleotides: TGTGCCAGTAGTAGCCCCGGGGGACAGGGTGGATACGAGCAGTACTTC. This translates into CASSSPGGQGGYEQYF.